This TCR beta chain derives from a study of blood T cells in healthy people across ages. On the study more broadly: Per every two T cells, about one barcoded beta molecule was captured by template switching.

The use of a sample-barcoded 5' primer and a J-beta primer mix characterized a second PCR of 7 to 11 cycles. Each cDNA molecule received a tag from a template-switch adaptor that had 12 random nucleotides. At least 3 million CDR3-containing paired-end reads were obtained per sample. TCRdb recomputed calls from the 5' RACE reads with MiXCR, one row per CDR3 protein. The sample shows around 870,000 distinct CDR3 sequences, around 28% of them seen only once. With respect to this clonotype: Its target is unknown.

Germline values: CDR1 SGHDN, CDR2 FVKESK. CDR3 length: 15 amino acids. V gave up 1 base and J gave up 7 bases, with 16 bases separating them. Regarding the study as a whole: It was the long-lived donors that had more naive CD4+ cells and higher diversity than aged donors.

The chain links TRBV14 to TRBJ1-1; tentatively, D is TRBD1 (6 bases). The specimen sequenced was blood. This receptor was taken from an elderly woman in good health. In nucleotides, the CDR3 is TGTGCCAGCAGCCAAGGGGCGGGGGCCAGGGTTGAAGCTTTCTTT. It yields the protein CASSQGAGARVEAFF.